The 10 T cell receptor beta chains presented below share a single source sample, sequenced in a study of blood T cell repertoires in COVID-19. Produced via immunoSEQ multiplex PCR; TCRdb's table is partial and in-frame only. The sample has under 200,000 clones; 88% are singletons. The specimen was peripheral blood. Every receptor here comes from a man between 65 and 80 years old with active or convalescent COVID-19.

The chain employs TRBV19 and TRBJ1-5; the match to TRBD1 covers 7 bases. V dropped 3 bases and J dropped 0; count of bases not matched to a gene: 14. The CDR3 spans 19 residues. Germline CDR1 is LNHDA and CDR2 is SQIVND (reference sequence). The DNA of the CDR3 is TGTGCCAGTAGTATGCTGACCCCACAGGGGTCTTATAGCAATCAGCCCCAGCATTTT. Translated: CASSMLTPQGSYSNQPQHF.

The chain's CDR3 is CASSPGPRRTEAFF. For the CDR3, the DNA is TGTGCCAGCTCACCGGGGCCCCGCCGCACGGAAGCTTTCTTT. J is TRBJ1-1 and V is TRBV18; D perhaps matches TRBD1 (5 bases). With 3 bases removed from V and 8 bases from J, the gap between germline ends came to 16 bases. CDR3 length equals 14 residues. Germline values: CDR1 KGHSH, CDR2 LQKENI.

This clone has more than one count but fewer than ten. This rearrangement joins TRBV5-4 to TRBJ1-1; maybe TRBD1 (5 bases). The V end lost 6 bases, the J end lost 4 bases, and 19 bases lay between the germline ends. The CDR3 has 15 residues. CDR1 and CDR2 from the germline V gene are SGHNT and YYREEE (reference sequence). CDR3 in amino acids: CASTLGQGRGTEAFF. Written as DNA, the CDR3 is TGTGCCAGCACCTTAGGGCAGGGAAGAGGCACTGAAGCTTTCTTT.

J is TRBJ1-1 and V is TRBV9, with D possibly TRBD1 on 5 matching bases. Germline CDR1 and CDR2: SGDLS and YYNGEE. V was cut by 3 bases and J by 0 bases, with 12 bases left in between. The CDR3 is 15 amino acids. The CDR3 DNA follows: TGTGCCAGCAGCGCGCTCCAGGGTGTGAACACTGAAGCTTTCTTT. This gives the protein CASSALQGVNTEAFF.

In this sample, this clone turned up once. This chain links TRBV12-5 with TRBJ2-1, with TRBD2 matching 8 bases. V shed 2 bases and J 2 bases; nucleotides not matched to a gene: 14. Germline loops: CDR1 LGHNT, CDR2 FRNRAP. CDR3 length equals 19 residues. CDR3 protein: CASGLRITGGGTTYNEQFF. The DNA of the CDR3 is TGTGCTAGTGGTTTGCGTATAACGGGGGGGGGAACTACCTACAATGAGCAGTTCTTC.

This rearrangement joins TRBV5-6 to TRBJ1-2, with D possibly matching TRBD1 (5 bases). The CDR3 totals 13 residues. CDR1 is SGHDT, CDR2 YYEEEE, per germline. V gave up 1 base and J gave up 8 bases, with 12 bases separating them. The CDR3 region is CASSLQGSEGYTF. In nucleotides, the CDR3 is TGTGCCAGCAGCTTGCAGGGATCTGAAGGCTACACCTTC.

The rearrangement links TRBV5-1 to TRBJ2-1; TRBD2 agrees at 7 bases. The CDR3 spans 15 residues. Germline V lookup: CDR1 SGHRS, CDR2 YFSETQ. With V trimmed by 5 bases and J by 3 bases, 8 bases remained unmatched. The CDR3, as DNA: TGCGCCAGCAGTCCGGGGAGGGGCGTCTACAATGAGCAGTTCTTC. Its protein is CASSPGRGVYNEQFF. The entire variable domain, with the rest obtained from reference TRBV5-1 and TRBJ2-1, is as follows: KAGVTQTPRYLIKTRGQQVTLSCSPISGHRSVSWYQQTPGQGLQFLFEYFSETQRNKGNFPGRFSGRQFSNSRSEMNVSTLELGDSALYLCASSPGRGVYNEQFFGPGTRLTVL.

V gene TRBV5-6 combines with J gene TRBJ2-5, with 15 bases aligning to TRBD2. J lost 3 bases, V lost 4 bases, and 4 bases had no gene match. From germline, CDR1 is SGHDT and CDR2 YYEEEE. There are 16 residues in the CDR3. CDR3 sequence: CASSVGLAGGKETQYF. The CDR3 DNA follows: TGTGCCAGCAGCGTAGGACTAGCGGGGGGGAAAGAGACCCAGTACTTC.

The chain couples TRBV19 to TRBJ2-1; D remains ambiguous. Germline V lookup: CDR1 LNHDA, CDR2 SQIVND (reference sequence). This CDR3 contains 16 residues. The ends were cut back, 6 bases at V and 2 bases at J, with 17 bases in the middle. DNA of the CDR3: TGTGCCAGTAGCCGTGATAGCTGGCAGCCCTACAATGAGCAGTTCTTC. Residues: CASSRDSWQPYNEQFF.

This chain links TRBV6-5 with TRBJ1-2; D perhaps matches TRBD1 (5 bases). Germline loops: CDR1 MNHEY, CDR2 SVGAGI. Trimming removed 7 bases at V and 2 bases at J, with 14 bases between. This CDR3 is 14 amino acids long. In DNA, the CDR3 is TGTGCCAGCACCTTACGCGGGGGGAACTATGGCTACACCTTC. It codes for CASTLRGGNYGYTF.